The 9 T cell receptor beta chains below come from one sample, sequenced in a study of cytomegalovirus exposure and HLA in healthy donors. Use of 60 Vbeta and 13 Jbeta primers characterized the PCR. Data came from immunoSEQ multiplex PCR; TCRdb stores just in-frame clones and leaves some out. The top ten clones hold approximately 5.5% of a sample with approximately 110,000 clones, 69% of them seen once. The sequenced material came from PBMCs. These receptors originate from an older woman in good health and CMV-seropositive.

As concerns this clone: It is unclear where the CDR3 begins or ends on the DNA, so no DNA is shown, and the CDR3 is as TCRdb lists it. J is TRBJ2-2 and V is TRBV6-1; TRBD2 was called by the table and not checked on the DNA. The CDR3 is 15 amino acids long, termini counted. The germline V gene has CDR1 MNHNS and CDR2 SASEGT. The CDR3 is CASSERSRRAGELFF.

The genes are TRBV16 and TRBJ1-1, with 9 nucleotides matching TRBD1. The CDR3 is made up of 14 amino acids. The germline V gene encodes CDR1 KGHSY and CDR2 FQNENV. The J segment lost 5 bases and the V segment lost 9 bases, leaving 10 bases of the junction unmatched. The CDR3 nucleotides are TGTGCCAGTTCCCCGACAGGGGGGAAAACTGAAGCTTTCTTT. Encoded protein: CASSPTGGKTEAFF.

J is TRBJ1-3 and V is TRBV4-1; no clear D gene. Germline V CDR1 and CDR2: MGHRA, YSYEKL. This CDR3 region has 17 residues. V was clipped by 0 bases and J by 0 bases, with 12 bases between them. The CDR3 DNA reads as TGCGCCAGCAGCCAAGAAGTAGACACCATCTCTGGAAACACCATATATTTT. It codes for CASSQEVDTISGNTIYF.

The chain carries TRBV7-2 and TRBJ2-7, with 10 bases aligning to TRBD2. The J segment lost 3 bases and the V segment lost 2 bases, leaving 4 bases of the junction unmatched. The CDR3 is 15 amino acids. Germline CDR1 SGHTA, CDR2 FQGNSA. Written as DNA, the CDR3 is TGTGCCAGCAGCTTACAGCGGGGGGGCAGCTACGAGCAGTACTTC. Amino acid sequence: CASSLQRGGSYEQYF.

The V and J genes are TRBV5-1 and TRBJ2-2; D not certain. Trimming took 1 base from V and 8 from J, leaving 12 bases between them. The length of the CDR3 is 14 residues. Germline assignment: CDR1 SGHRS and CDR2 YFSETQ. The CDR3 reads CASSLPAFGGELFF. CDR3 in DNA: TGCGCCAGCAGCTTGCCCGCGTTCGGGGGGGAGCTGTTTTTT. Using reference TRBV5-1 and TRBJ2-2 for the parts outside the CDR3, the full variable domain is KAGVTQTPRYLIKTRGQQVTLSCSPISGHRSVSWYQQTPGQGLQFLFEYFSETQRNKGNFPGRFSGRQFSNSRSEMNVSTLELGDSALYLCASSLPAFGGELFFGEGSRLTVL.

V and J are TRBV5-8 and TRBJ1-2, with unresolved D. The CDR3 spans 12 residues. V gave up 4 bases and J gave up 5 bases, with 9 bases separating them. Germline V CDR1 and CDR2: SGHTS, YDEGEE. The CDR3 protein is CASSPAIYGYTF. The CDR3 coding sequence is TGTGCCAGCAGCCCCGCTATATATGGCTACACCTTC.

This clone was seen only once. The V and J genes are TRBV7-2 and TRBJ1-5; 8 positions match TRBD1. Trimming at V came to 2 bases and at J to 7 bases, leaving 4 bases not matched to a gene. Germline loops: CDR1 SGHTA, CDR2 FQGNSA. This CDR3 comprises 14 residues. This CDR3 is CASSLKGDRQPQHF. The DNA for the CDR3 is TGTGCCAGCAGCTTAAAAGGGGACAGGCAGCCCCAGCATTTT. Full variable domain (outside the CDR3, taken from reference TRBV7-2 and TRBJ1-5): GAGVSQSPSNKVTEKGKDVELRCDPISGHTALYWYRQSLGQGLEFLIYFQGNSAPDKSGLPSDRFSAERTGGSVSTLTIQRTQQEDSAVYLCASSLKGDRQPQHFGDGTRLSIL.

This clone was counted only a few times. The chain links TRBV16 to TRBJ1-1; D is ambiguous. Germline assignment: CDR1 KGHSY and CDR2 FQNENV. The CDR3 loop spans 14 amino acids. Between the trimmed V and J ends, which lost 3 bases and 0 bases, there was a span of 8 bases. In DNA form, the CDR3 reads TGTGCCAGCAGCCAGACAACCATGAACACTGAAGCTTTCTTT. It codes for CASSQTTMNTEAFF.

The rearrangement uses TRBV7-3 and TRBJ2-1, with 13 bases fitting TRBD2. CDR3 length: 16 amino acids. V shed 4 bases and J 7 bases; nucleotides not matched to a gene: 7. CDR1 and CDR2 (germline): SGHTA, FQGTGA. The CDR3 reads CASSSKTSGGRNEQFF. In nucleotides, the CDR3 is TGTGCCAGCAGCTCCAAGACTAGCGGGGGGCGTAATGAGCAGTTCTTC.